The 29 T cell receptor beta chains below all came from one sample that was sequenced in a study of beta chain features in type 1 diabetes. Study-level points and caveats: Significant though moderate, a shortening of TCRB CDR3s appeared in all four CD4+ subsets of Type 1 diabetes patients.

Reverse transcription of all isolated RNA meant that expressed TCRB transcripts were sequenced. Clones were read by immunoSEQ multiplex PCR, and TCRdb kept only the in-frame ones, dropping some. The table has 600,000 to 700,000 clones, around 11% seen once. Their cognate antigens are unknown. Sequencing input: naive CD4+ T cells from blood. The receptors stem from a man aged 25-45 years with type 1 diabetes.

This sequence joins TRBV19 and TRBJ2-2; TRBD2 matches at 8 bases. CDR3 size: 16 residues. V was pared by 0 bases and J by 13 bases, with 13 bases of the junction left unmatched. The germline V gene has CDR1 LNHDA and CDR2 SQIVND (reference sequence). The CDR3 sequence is CASSIDPGGEHRGLFF. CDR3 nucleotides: TGTGCCAGTAGTATAGATCCGGGAGGGGAACACCGTGGGCTGTTTTTT.

The CDR3 DNA follows: TGTGCCAGCAGCTTTGAGGGGCATGGCTACACCTTC. It codes for CASSFEGHGYTF. This chain connects TRBV7-9 to TRBJ1-2, with D perhaps matching TRBD1 (5 bases). The CDR3 totals 12 residues. Per germline, CDR1 SEHNR and CDR2 FQNEAQ (reference sequence). The V and J ends lost 3 bases and 6 bases respectively, with 8 bases between them.

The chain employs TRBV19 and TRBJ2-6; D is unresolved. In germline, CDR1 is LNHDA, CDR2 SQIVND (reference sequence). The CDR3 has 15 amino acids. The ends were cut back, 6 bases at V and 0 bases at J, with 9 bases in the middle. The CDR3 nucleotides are TGTGCCAGTAGAAGTGGGAACTCTGGGGCCAACGTCCTGACTTTC. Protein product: CASRSGNSGANVLTF.

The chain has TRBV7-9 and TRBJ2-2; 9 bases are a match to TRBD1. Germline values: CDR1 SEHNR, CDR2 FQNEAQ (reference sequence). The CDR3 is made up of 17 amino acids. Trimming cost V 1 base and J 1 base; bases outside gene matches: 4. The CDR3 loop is CASSLEPGQGNTGELFF. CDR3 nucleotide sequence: TGTGCCAGCAGCTTAGAACCGGGACAGGGGAACACCGGGGAGCTGTTTTTT.

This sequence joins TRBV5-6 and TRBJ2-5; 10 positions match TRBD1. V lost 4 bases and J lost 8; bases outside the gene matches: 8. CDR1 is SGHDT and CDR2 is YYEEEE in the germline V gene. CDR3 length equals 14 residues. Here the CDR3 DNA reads TGTGCCAGCAGCCCCGACAGGGGGCCGGGAACCCAGTACTTC. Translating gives CASSPDRGPGTQYF.

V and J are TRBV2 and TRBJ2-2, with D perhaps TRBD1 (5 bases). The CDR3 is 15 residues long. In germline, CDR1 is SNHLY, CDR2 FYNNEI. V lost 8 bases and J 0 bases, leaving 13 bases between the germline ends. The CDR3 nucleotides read TGTGCCAGCGATAGGGCAGGGCCGAACACCGGGGAGCTGTTTTTT. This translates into CASDRAGPNTGELFF.

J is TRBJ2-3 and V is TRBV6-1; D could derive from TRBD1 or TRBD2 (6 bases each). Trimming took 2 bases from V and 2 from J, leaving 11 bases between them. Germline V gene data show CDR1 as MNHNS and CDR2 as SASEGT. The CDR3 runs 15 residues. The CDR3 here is CASSEPGALTDTQYF. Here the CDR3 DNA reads TGTGCCAGCAGTGAACCGGGGGCACTCACAGATACGCAGTATTTT.

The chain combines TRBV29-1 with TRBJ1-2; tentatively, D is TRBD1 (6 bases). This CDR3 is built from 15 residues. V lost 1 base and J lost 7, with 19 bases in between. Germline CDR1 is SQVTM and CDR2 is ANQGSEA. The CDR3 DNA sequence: TGCAGCGTTGAAGCCCTAAAGGGGGGAGGGGCTGGCTACACCTTC. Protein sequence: CSVEALKGGGAGYTF.

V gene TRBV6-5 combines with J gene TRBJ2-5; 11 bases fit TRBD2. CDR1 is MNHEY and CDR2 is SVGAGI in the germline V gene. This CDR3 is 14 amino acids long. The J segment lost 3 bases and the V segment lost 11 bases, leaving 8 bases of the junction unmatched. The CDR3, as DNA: TGTGCCGCCGCAACTAGCGGGGGTAAAGAGACCCAGTACTTC. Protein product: CAAATSGGKETQYF.

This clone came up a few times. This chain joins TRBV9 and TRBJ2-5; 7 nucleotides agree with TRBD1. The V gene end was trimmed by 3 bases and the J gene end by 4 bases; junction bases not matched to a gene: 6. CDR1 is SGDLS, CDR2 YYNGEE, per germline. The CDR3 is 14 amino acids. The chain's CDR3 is CASSARSGGETQYF. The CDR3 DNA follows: TGTGCCAGCAGCGCTCGTTCAGGGGGAGAGACCCAGTACTTC.

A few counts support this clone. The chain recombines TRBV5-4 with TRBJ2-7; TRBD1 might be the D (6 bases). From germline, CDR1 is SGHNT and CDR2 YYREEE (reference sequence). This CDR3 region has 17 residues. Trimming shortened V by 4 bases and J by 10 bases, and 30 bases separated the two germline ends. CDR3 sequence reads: CASSPGAGLGQTPEQYF. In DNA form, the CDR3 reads TGTGCCAGCAGCCCAGGGGCAGGGTTGGGTCAGACCCCAGAACAGTACTTC.

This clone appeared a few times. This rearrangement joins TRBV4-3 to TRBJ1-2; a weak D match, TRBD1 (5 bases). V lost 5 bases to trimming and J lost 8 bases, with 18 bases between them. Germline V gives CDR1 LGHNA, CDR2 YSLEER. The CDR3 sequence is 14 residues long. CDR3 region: CASSSRPEKGGYTF. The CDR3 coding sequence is TGCGCCAGCAGCTCAAGGCCGGAGAAGGGGGGCTACACCTTC.

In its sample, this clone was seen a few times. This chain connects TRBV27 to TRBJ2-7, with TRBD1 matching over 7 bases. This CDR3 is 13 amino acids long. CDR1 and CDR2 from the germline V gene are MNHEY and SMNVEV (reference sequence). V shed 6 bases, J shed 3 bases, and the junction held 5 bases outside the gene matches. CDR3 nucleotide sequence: TGTGCCAGCAGCCGGGACAGTTACTACGAGCAGTACTTC. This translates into CASSRDSYYEQYF.

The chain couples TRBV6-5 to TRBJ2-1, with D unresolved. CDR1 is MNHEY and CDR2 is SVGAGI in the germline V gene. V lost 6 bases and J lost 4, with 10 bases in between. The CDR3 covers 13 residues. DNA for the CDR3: TGTGCCAGCAGGACCAAATCTTACAATGAGCAGTTCTTC. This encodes CASRTKSYNEQFF.

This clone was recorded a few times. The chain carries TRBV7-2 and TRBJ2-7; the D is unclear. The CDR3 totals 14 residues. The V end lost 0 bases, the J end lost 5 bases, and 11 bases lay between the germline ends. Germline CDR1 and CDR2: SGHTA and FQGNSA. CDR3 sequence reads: CASSLAVVRNEQYF. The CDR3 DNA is TGTGCCAGCAGCTTAGCGGTGGTCAGAAACGAGCAGTACTTC.

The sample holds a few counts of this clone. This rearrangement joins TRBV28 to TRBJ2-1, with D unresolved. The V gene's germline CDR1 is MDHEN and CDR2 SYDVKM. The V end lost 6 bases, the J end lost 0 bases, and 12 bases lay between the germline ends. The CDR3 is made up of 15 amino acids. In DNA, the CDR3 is TGTGCCAGCAGGAAGGTGGAGAGCTCCTACAATGAGCAGTTCTTC. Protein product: CASRKVESSYNEQFF.

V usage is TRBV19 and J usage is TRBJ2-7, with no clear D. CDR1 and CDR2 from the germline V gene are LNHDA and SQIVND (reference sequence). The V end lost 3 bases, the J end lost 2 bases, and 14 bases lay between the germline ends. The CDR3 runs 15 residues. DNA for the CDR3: TGTGCCAGTAGTATCTCCGGACCTACAGCCTACGAGCAGTACTTC. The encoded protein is CASSISGPTAYEQYF.

DNA of the CDR3: TGTGCCAGCAGCGCAACTACTAGCGGGGGACACACAGATACGCAGTATTTT. Translated: CASSATTSGGHTDTQYF. The rearrangement links TRBV9 to TRBJ2-3; 11 bases fit TRBD2. The germline V gene has CDR1 SGDLS and CDR2 YYNGEE. The trim removed 3 bases at V and 2 bases at J, leaving 8 bases unmatched. This CDR3 contains 17 residues.

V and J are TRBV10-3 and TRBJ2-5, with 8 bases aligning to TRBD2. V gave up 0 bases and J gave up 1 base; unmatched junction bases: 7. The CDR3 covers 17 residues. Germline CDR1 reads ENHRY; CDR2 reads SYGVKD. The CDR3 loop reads CAISESAAGGLQETQYF. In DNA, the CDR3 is TGTGCCATCAGTGAGTCGGCTGCGGGGGGACTCCAAGAGACCCAGTACTTC.

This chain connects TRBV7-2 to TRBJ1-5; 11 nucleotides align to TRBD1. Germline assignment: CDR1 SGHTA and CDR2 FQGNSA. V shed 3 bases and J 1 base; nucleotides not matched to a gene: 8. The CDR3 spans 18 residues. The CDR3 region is CASSFNPGTGGSNQPQHF. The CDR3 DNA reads TGTGCCAGCAGCTTCAACCCTGGGACAGGGGGGAGCAATCAGCCCCAGCATTTT.

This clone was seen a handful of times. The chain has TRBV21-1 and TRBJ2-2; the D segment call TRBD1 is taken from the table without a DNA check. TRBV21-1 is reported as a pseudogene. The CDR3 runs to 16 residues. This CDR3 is CASSKAWTENTGELFF. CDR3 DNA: TGTGCCAGCAGCAAAGCTTGGACAGAGAACACCGGGGAGCTGTTTTTT.

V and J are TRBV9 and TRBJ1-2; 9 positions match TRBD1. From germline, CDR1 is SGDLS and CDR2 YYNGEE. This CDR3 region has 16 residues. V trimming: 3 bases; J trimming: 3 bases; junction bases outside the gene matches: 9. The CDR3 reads CASSGLGQGGDYGYTF. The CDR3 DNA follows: TGTGCCAGCAGCGGACTGGGACAGGGTGGAGACTATGGCTACACCTTC.

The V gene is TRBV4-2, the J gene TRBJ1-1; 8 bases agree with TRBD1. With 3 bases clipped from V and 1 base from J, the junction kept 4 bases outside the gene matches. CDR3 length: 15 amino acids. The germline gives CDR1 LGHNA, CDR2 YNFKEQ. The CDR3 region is CASSHGQGGNTEAFF. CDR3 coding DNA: TGTGCCAGCAGCCATGGACAGGGAGGGAACACTGAAGCTTTCTTT.

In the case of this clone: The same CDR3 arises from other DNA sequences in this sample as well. This chain's CDR3 is CASSFQGQETQYF. CDR3 nucleotides: TGTGCCAGCAGCTTCCAGGGCCAAGAGACCCAGTACTTC. The rearrangement links TRBV7-2 to TRBJ2-5; a weak D match, TRBD1 (5 bases). This CDR3 has 13 residues. CDR1 is SGHTA, CDR2 FQGNSA, per germline. V lost 3 bases to trimming and J lost 1 base, with 6 bases between them.

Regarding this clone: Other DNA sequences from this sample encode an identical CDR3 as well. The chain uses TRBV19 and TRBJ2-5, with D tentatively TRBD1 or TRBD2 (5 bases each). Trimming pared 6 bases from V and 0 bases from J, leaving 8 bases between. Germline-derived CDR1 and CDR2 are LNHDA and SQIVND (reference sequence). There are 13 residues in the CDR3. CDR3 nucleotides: TGTGCCAGTAGCGGGACGGACCAAGAGACCCAGTACTTC. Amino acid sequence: CASSGTDQETQYF.

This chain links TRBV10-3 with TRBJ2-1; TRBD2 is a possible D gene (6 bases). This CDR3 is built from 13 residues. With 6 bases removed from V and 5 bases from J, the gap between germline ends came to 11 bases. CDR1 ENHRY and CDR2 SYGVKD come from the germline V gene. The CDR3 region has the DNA TGTGCCATCAGCCCCCGGACTAACAATGAGCAGTTCTTC. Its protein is CAISPRTNNEQFF.

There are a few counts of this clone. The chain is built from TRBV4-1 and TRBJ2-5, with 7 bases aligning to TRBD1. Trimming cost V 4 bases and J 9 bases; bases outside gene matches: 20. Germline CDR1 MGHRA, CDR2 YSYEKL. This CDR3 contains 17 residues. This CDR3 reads CASSPGPDRAMEDAQYF. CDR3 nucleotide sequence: TGCGCCAGCAGCCCCGGGCCCGACAGGGCCATGGAAGACGCCCAGTACTTC.

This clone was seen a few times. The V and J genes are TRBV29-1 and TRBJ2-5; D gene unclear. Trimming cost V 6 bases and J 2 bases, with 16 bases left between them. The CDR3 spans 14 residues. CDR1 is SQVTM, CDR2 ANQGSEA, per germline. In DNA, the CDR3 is TGCAGCGTCCGGGCGAGGAACACACAAGAGACCCAGTACTTC. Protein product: CSVRARNTQETQYF.

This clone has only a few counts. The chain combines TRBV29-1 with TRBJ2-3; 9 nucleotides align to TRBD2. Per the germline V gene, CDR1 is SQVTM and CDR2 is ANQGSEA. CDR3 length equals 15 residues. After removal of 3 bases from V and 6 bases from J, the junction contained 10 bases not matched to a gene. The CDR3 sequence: CSVEGRGGLADTQYF. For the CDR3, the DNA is TGCAGCGTTGAGGGGCGGGGGGGCCTCGCCGATACGCAGTATTTT.